The next 8 T cell receptor beta chains were all read from a single sample in a study of T cell responses to AZD1222 COVID-19 vaccine. Sequencing used immunoSEQ multiplex PCR; TCRdb keeps in-frame clones, though not all of them. The sample has some 120,000 clones; about nine tenths are singletons. Sequenced material: peripheral blood, taken on day 0 of AZD1222 vaccination. The receptors stem from an adult in good health.

This clone was picked up one time. The V call is TRBV19, the J call TRBJ2-7, with a possible D match to TRBD1 (6 bases). CDR3 length equals 15 residues. Germline V lookup: CDR1 LNHDA, CDR2 SQIVND (reference sequence). V lost 4 bases to trimming and J lost 4 bases, with 17 bases between them. The CDR3 DNA sequence: TGTGCCAGTAGTACCAACAGGCCAGGGGTTTACGAGCAGTACTTC. It codes for CASSTNRPGVYEQYF.

The genes are TRBV9 and TRBJ1-3; possibly TRBD1 for D (6 bases). V lost 5 bases to trimming and J lost 0 bases, with 15 bases between them. The CDR3 runs 16 residues. Per germline, CDR1 SGDLS and CDR2 YYNGEE. CDR3 coding DNA: TGTGCCAGCAGACCAGCTGGACAGTCCTCTGGAAACACCATATATTTT. It is translated as CASRPAGQSSGNTIYF.

This sequence joins TRBV18 and TRBJ2-7; D could derive from TRBD1 or TRBD2 (6 bases each). Germline CDR1 is KGHSH and CDR2 is LQKENI. V shed 3 bases and J shed 6 bases, with 12 bases lying between them. The CDR3 runs to 13 residues. The CDR3 reads CASSPPQGGEQYF. As DNA, the CDR3 is TGTGCCAGCTCACCTCCACAGGGAGGCGAGCAGTACTTC.

J is TRBJ2-3 and V is TRBV6-1; either TRBD1 or TRBD2 may fit D (5 bases each). The CDR3 has 14 residues. Germline CDR1 reads MNHNS; CDR2 reads SASEGT. Deletions cut 2 bases from V and 3 bases from J, with 9 bases between. This chain's CDR3 is CASSERDETDTQYF. For the CDR3, the DNA is TGTGCCAGCAGTGAACGGGACGAGACAGATACGCAGTATTTT.

This sequence joins TRBV25-1 and TRBJ2-2, with D unclear. V lost 2 bases to trimming and J lost 5 bases, with 0 bases between them. CDR3 length: 11 residues. In germline, CDR1 is MGHDK, CDR2 SYGVNS. The CDR3 coding sequence is TGTGCCAGCAGTGAAACCGGGGAGCTGTTTTTT. Translating it yields CASSETGELFF.

The chain uses TRBV18 and TRBJ1-3; D unclear. Germline loops: CDR1 KGHSH, CDR2 LQKENI. Trimming removed 3 bases from V and 0 bases from J, with 6 bases in between. The CDR3 spans 14 residues. The CDR3 sequence is CASSPVASGNTIYF. The CDR3 DNA reads TGTGCCAGCTCACCGGTCGCCTCTGGAAACACCATATATTTT.

The chain employs TRBV18 and TRBJ1-3; D not certain. V lost 6 bases to trimming and J lost 4 bases, with 10 bases between them. The germline V gene encodes CDR1 KGHSH and CDR2 LQKENI. The CDR3 is 13 amino acids. The CDR3 sequence is CASSTDRGNTIYF. CDR3 nucleotides: TGTGCCAGCTCTACAGACCGAGGAAACACCATATATTTT.

This chain uses TRBV15 with TRBJ1-1, with 7 bases fitting TRBD1. V gave up 3 bases and J gave up 4 bases; unmatched junction bases: 8. Germline V CDR1 and CDR2: LNHNV, YYDKDF (reference sequence). The CDR3 is 15 residues long. The CDR3 coding sequence is TGTGCCACCAGCAGTTCCCGGACAGGCGCCACTGAAGCTTTCTTT. Its translation is CATSSSRTGATEAFF.